The 14 T cell receptor beta chains given below trace back to one sample, sequenced in a study of cytomegalovirus exposure and HLA in healthy donors. PCR amplification relied on 60 Vbeta primers (plus 13 Jbeta primers). Produced via immunoSEQ multiplex PCR; TCRdb's table is partial and in-frame only. The data hold around 300,000 clones, with roughly 89% observed a single time. Sequencing was performed on PBMCs. The origin of the receptors is a woman in her late teens or twenties in good health and CMV-seronegative.

This sequence joins TRBV2 and TRBJ2-5; TRBD1 matches at 9 bases. Germline V gives CDR1 SNHLY, CDR2 FYNNEI. The CDR3 is 13 amino acids. Germline trimming cut 10 bases from V and 2 bases from J; bases unmatched to any gene: 5. CDR3 sequence (DNA): TGTGCCACCAAACAGGGGGCTCAAGAGACCCAGTACTTC. It translates to CATKQGAQETQYF.

The rearrangement uses TRBV5-4 and TRBJ1-4; D unclear. V was clipped by 0 bases and J by 4 bases, with 4 bases between them. The CDR3 loop spans 13 amino acids. The germline V gene encodes CDR1 SGHNT and CDR2 YYREEE (reference sequence). CDR3 sequence (DNA): TGTGCCAGCAGCTTGGACAGTAATGAAAAACTGTTTTTT. Translated, it gives CASSLDSNEKLFF.

In nucleotides, the CDR3 is TGTGCCAGCAGGGCACCCAGGGGGCGCACAGATACGCAGTATTTT. Protein: CASRAPRGRTDTQYF. The chain links TRBV2 to TRBJ2-3; 8 bases are shared with TRBD1. V lost 6 bases, J lost 1 base, and 6 bases stayed unmatched. Germline CDR1 reads SNHLY; CDR2 reads FYNNEI. CDR3 size: 15 residues.

CDR3 protein: CASSRLQGENTGELFF. CDR3 DNA sequence: TGCGCCAGCAGCCGATTACAGGGGGAGAACACCGGGGAGCTGTTTTTT. V gene TRBV10-1 combines with J gene TRBJ2-2; 8 positions agree with TRBD1. Germline V lookup: CDR1 WNHNN, CDR2 SYGVQD (reference sequence). J gave up 1 base and V 6 bases, and 7 bases lay outside the gene matches. The CDR3 consists of 16 residues.

In its sample, this clone was seen once. The V call is TRBV2, the J call TRBJ1-4, with 7 bases identical to TRBD1. There are 14 residues in the CDR3. The J segment lost 5 bases and the V segment lost 6 bases, leaving 6 bases of the junction unmatched. Germline V lookup: CDR1 SNHLY, CDR2 FYNNEI. In DNA form, the CDR3 reads TGTGCCAGCAGACCGGGACAGCCGAATGAAAAACTGTTTTTT. The encoded protein is CASRPGQPNEKLFF.

The chain is built from TRBV5-1 and TRBJ1-2; 9 nucleotides line up with TRBD1. Germline CDR1 reads SGHRS; CDR2 reads YFSETQ. J lost 8 bases, V lost 1 base, and 6 bases had no gene match. There are 14 residues in the CDR3. CDR3 residues: CASSLHWTGDGYTF. The CDR3 DNA is TGCGCCAGCAGCTTGCACTGGACAGGGGACGGCTACACCTTC.

The rearrangement joins TRBV29-1 to TRBJ1-2; D is ambiguous. V was cut by 7 bases and J by 0 bases, with 18 bases left in between. The CDR3 length is 15 residues. Germline-derived CDR1 and CDR2 are SQVTM and ANQGSEA. CDR3 amino acids: CSALRLSGSNYGYTF. In DNA, the CDR3 is TGCAGCGCCCTTAGACTCAGCGGGTCTAACTATGGCTACACCTTC.

V and J are TRBV19 and TRBJ1-2; TRBD1 might be the D (5 bases). This CDR3 spans 16 amino acids. V lost 6 bases, J lost 4 bases, and 21 bases lay in between. The germline CDR1 and CDR2 sequences are LNHDA and SQIVND (reference sequence). The DNA of the CDR3 is TGTGCCAGTAGCTATTCGGGGTACCCCGGGGGCTATGGCTACACCTTC. Encoded protein: CASSYSGYPGGYGYTF.

The genes are TRBV2 and TRBJ1-5; D gene unclear. The CDR3 spans 14 residues. V was trimmed by 10 bases and J by 3 bases, leaving 16 bases between them. The germline V gene has CDR1 SNHLY and CDR2 FYNNEI. CDR3 sequence reads: CATGELVPNQPQHF. CDR3 bases: TGTGCCACCGGAGAGCTGGTCCCCAATCAGCCCCAGCATTTT.

The chain combines TRBV6-5 with TRBJ1-5, with TRBD1 matching 7 bases. Germline V gene data show CDR1 as MNHEY and CDR2 as SVGAGI. This CDR3 region has 15 residues. V lost 2 bases and J lost 4; bases outside the gene matches: 5. In nucleotides, the CDR3 is TGTGCCAGCAGTTACAACACAGGGGTAAATCAGCCCCAGCATTTT. This encodes CASSYNTGVNQPQHF.

To note about this clone: This same CDR3 is encoded by further DNA sequences in the sample. This chain links TRBV6-5 with TRBJ1-6; 8 bases match TRBD1. The CDR3 contains 15 residues. Trimming took 6 bases from V and 3 from J; bases not matched to a gene: 4. Germline V lookup: CDR1 MNHEY, CDR2 SVGAGI. The CDR3 is CASRPGTGYNSPLHF. The CDR3 region has the DNA TGTGCCAGCAGACCCGGGACAGGCTATAATTCACCCCTCCACTTT.

Written as DNA, the CDR3 is TGTGCCAGCATTCTAGCGGGGGGGATCTACGAGCAGTACTTC. This gives the protein CASILAGGIYEQYF. This rearrangement joins TRBV2 to TRBJ2-7, with 12 positions matching TRBD2. From germline, CDR1 is SNHLY and CDR2 FYNNEI. Trimming cost V 7 bases and J 3 bases; bases outside gene matches: 4. The CDR3 runs 14 residues. The full variable domain, its missing parts supplied by reference TRBV2 and TRBJ2-7, is EPEVTQTPSHQVTQMGQEVILRCVPISNHLYFYWYRQILGQKVEFLVSFYNNEISEKSEIFDDQFSVERPDGSNFTLKIRSTKLEDSAMYFCASILAGGIYEQYFGPGTRLTVT.

The chain uses TRBV27 and TRBJ1-5; D is uncertain. The CDR3 has 9 amino acids. In germline, CDR1 is MNHEY, CDR2 SMNVEV (reference sequence). CDR3 region: CPSNQPQHF. The CDR3 DNA reads as TGTCCAAGCAATCAGCCCCAGCATTTT.

The chain joins TRBV19 to TRBJ2-7; 8 bases map to TRBD1. The V segment lost 5 bases and the J segment 6 bases; nucleotides outside the gene matches: 18. Germline V gene data show CDR1 as LNHDA and CDR2 as SQIVND (reference sequence). The CDR3 has 17 amino acids. The CDR3 reads CASSSLGTGTLISEQYF. For the CDR3, the DNA is TGTGCCAGTAGTTCGCTCGGGACAGGAACCCTCATCTCCGAGCAGTACTTC.